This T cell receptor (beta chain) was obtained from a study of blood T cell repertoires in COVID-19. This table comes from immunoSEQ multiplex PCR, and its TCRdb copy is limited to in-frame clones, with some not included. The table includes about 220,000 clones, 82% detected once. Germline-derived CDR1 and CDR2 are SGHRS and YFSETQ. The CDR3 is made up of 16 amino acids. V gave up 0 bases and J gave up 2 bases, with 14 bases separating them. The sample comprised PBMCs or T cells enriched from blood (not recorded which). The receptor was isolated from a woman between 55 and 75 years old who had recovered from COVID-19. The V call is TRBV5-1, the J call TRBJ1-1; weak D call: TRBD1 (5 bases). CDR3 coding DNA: TGCGCCAGCAGCTTGGACGGCGGGACTACCAACACTGAAGCTTTCTTT. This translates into CASSLDGGTTNTEAFF.